What follows are 5 T cell receptor beta chains derived from one specimen sequenced in a study of T cell repertoires in cytomegalovirus infection. TCRdb ran MiXCR on the reads and lists one entry per CDR3 protein. The table shows about 310,000 distinct CDR3 sequences, with 15% to 20% occurring only once. The sequencing sample was made of PBMCs. The source is a human donor in good health (CMV status not recorded). Some clones in this sample may be carry-over from other donors' samples.

Ten or more counts support this clonotype. The V gene is TRBV7-6, the J gene TRBJ2-5; 8 nucleotides agree with TRBD2. Germline trimming cut 7 bases from V and 5 bases from J; bases unmatched to any gene: 6. The CDR3 runs to 13 residues. Germline CDR1 SGHVS, CDR2 FNYEAQ. This CDR3 reads CASKTTSAETQYF. CDR3 DNA: TGTGCCAGCAAAACGACTAGCGCGGAGACCCAGTACTTC.

This clonotype was found many times. This chain connects TRBV7-8 to TRBJ2-1, with 11 bases identical to TRBD2. Germline lookup yields CDR1 SGHVS and CDR2 FQNEAQ. The CDR3 spans 16 residues. The J segment lost 5 bases and the V segment lost 3 bases, leaving 6 bases of the junction unmatched. The CDR3 sequence: CASSFLAGGKDNEQFF. The CDR3 DNA is TGTGCCAGCAGCTTCTTAGCGGGGGGGAAAGACAATGAGCAGTTCTTC.

This clonotype was seen at least ten times. In DNA form, the CDR3 reads TGTGCTAGTGGTTCGTCTTTTACAGATACGCAGTATTTT. As protein: CASGSSFTDTQYF. The rearrangement links TRBV12-5 to TRBJ2-3; D unclear. Germline V CDR1 and CDR2: LGHNT, FRNRAP. V was shortened by 4 bases and J by 3 bases, with 8 bases between the two germline ends. CDR3 size: 13 residues.

The CDR3 region is CASSNFGDRGWYEQYF. Written as DNA, the CDR3 is TGTGCCAGCAGCAACTTTGGGGACAGGGGGTGGTACGAGCAGTACTTC. The chain links TRBV27 to TRBJ2-7, with 11 bases fitting TRBD1. Trimming cost V 6 bases and J 4 bases; bases outside gene matches: 11. This CDR3 contains 16 residues. CDR1 is MNHEY, CDR2 SMNVEV, per germline (reference sequence).

This clonotype was seen just once. At one boundary the junction diverges from the germline segment, which might be a read error. The chain couples TRBV28 to TRBJ2-3, with 8 bases lining up with TRBD2. Germline assignment: CDR1 MDHEN and CDR2 SYDVKM. This CDR3 spans 17 amino acids. The CDR3 spells CASSPSVAGGGGYTQYF. The CDR3 nucleotides are TGTGCTAGCAGTCCATCCGTGGCGGGGGGCGGAGGGTATACGCAGTATTTT.